The sequence of this T cell receptor beta chain was determined in a study of blood T cell repertoires in COVID-19. Original data processing: Amplification from reference gene primers served as the basis for estimated nucleated cell counts. Only in-frame clones appear in the TCRdb table, and some are missing; sequencing was by immunoSEQ multiplex PCR. D and trimming come from the DNA, and the V and J calls and clone size come from that table. Here the sample spans 300,000 to 500,000 clones, approximately 87% being singletons. Per the germline V gene, CDR1 is SQVTM and CDR2 is ANQGSEA. This CDR3 has 11 amino acids. Germline trimming cut 7 bases from V and 4 bases from J; bases unmatched to any gene: 3.

The material sequenced was PBMCs or T cells enriched from blood (not recorded which). The source is a woman in her 30s with acute COVID-19. The chain has TRBV29-1 and TRBJ1-1; 7 bases map to TRBD1. The CDR3 DNA follows: TGCAGCGCTGACAGGGTCACTGAAGCTTTCTTT. This encodes CSADRVTEAFF.